The next 7 T cell receptor beta chains were all read from a single sample in a study of T cell repertoires in cytomegalovirus infection. TCRdb used MiXCR to reprocess the reads, holding one entry per CDR3 protein. Of roughly 240,000 distinct CDR3 sequences in the sample, approximately 7% are singletons; the top ten hold about 6.3%. Sequenced sample: PBMCs. These receptors were taken from a human donor in good health (CMV status not recorded). Some clones in this sample may be carry-over from other donors' samples.

The chain joins TRBV29-1 to TRBJ1-2; 8 bases are a match to TRBD1. The CDR3 length is 15 residues. V was pared by 6 bases and J by 3 bases, with 12 bases of the junction left unmatched. Germline CDR1 SQVTM, CDR2 ANQGSEA. The CDR3 protein is CSVIGQGSRDYGYTF. CDR3 coding DNA: TGCAGCGTAATCGGACAGGGATCAAGAGACTATGGCTACACCTTC. The full variable domain, in which reference TRBV29-1 and TRBJ1-2 provide the parts outside the CDR3, is SAVISQKPSRDICQRGTSLTIQCQVDSQVTMMFWYRQQPGQSLTLIATANQGSEATYESGFVIDKFPISRPNLTFSTLTVSNMSPEDSSIYLCSVIGQGSRDYGYTFGSGTRLTVV.

At least ten counts were recorded for this clonotype. The chain couples TRBV28 to TRBJ1-4; TRBD1 agrees at 8 bases. The germline V gene has CDR1 MDHEN and CDR2 SYDVKM. The J segment lost 7 bases and the V segment lost 4 bases, leaving 8 bases of the junction unmatched. The CDR3 contains 15 residues. The CDR3 here is CASSSLTGGREKLFF. For the CDR3, the DNA is TGTGCCAGCAGTTCACTAACAGGGGGGCGTGAAAAACTGTTTTTT.

Here the CDR3 reads CASSWKGGLDTQYF. Here the CDR3 DNA reads TGTGCCAGCAGCTGGAAGGGGGGCCTAGATACGCAGTATTTT. The chain recombines TRBV7-2 with TRBJ2-3; either TRBD1 or TRBD2 may supply D (6 bases each). Per the germline V gene, CDR1 is SGHTA and CDR2 is FQGNSA. The CDR3 has 14 amino acids. The V and J ends lost 4 bases and 5 bases respectively, with 13 bases between them. Full variable domain (missing parts from reference TRBV7-2 and TRBJ2-3): GAGVSQSPSNKVTEKGKDVELRCDPISGHTALYWYRQSLGQGLEFLIYFQGNSAPDKSGLPSDRFSAERTGGSVSTLTIQRTQQEDSAVYLCASSWKGGLDTQYFGPGTRLTVL.

This clonotype was seen at least ten times. V and J are TRBV5-6 and TRBJ1-5; no clear D gene. Between the trimmed V and J ends, which lost 4 bases and 2 bases, there was a span of 13 bases. This CDR3 comprises 15 residues. Per germline, CDR1 SGHDT and CDR2 YYEEEE. The CDR3, as DNA: TGTGCCAGCAGCCCTTCTGTCGCGGGCAATCAGCCCCAGCATTTT. Residues: CASSPSVAGNQPQHF.

This chain links TRBV6-6 with TRBJ1-2, with 9 bases fitting TRBD1. Per germline, CDR1 MNHNY and CDR2 SVGAGI (reference sequence). Trimming at V came to 7 bases and at J to 3 bases, leaving 9 bases not matched to a gene. The CDR3 consists of 15 residues. CDR3 region: CASNKRDRVDYGYTF. The CDR3, as DNA: TGTGCCAGCAATAAAAGGGACAGGGTTGACTATGGCTACACCTTC.

This clonotype was observed a handful of times. The V gene is TRBV20-1, the J gene TRBJ1-2; D gene uncertain. This CDR3 contains 12 residues. Trimming took 5 bases from V and 6 from J, leaving 13 bases between them. Germline CDR1 is DFQATT and CDR2 is SNEGSKA (reference sequence). The CDR3 DNA sequence: TGCAGTGCTCGACTCCCGATCGATGGCTACACCTTC. It yields the protein CSARLPIDGYTF.

In this sample, this clonotype turned up many times. V is TRBV5-1 and J is TRBJ2-7; 10 bases map to TRBD2. Looked up from germline, CDR1 is SGHRS and CDR2 is YFSETQ. V was pared by 0 bases and J by 2 bases, with 5 bases of the junction left unmatched. This CDR3 is built from 16 residues. The CDR3, as DNA: TGCGCCAGCAGCTTGGATCGGACTAGCGGAACCTACGAGCAGTACTTC. This sequence encodes CASSLDRTSGTYEQYF.